This is a list of T cell receptor beta chains from one sample in a study of a mutant IDH1 vaccine in newly diagnosed glioma. This table comes from immunoSEQ multiplex PCR, and its TCRdb copy is limited to in-frame clones, with some not included. The sample lists some 30,000 clones, roughly 78% occurring once. Their specific antigens are unknown. This specimen consisted of PBMCs, obtained from a glioma patient whose treatment included an IDH1 peptide vaccine. The receptors stem from a young man with glioma. Both conserved end residues are part of each CDR3.

CDR3	J	V
CAINPGQGLYEQYF	TRBJ2-7	TRBV10-3
CASSKGTSGTYEQYF	TRBJ2-7	TRBV6-5
CASSYSPRGHSYEQYF	TRBJ2-7	TRBV6-5
CASSSAGGGLSTDTQYF	TRBJ2-3	TRBV28
CATTSSSAVMETQYF	TRBJ2-5	TRBV19
CASTRNAAGANTGELFF	TRBJ2-2	TRBV19
CASSLGLAGNNEQFF	TRBJ2-1	TRBV5-1
CASSQGTDPDGETQYF	TRBJ2-5	TRBV5-1
CASSVEGLAVGSYNEQFF	TRBJ2-1	TRBV9
CASRPDRTTEAFF	TRBJ1-1	TRBV2
CASTEWTSAVYNEQFF	TRBJ2-1	TRBV5-4
CATTGRAEAFF	TRBJ1-1	TRBV30
CAISGFAEGINEQFF	TRBJ2-1	TRBV10-3
CASSSGAYEQYF	TRBJ2-7	TRBV6-6
CAYGLLSGSGANVLTF	TRBJ2-6	TRBV30
CASSISGRSSYNEQFF	TRBJ2-1	TRBV19
CATNNRGGYEQYF	TRBJ2-7	TRBV15
CASSLALDGGEQFF	TRBJ2-1	TRBV7-2
CASSSGKVPEAFF	TRBJ1-1	TRBV7-9
CASSELGGYYNEQFF	TRBJ2-1	TRBV25-1
CASSDRYNTGELFF	TRBJ2-2	TRBV6-4
CASSPPVAGGGYEQYF	TRBJ2-7	TRBV4-1